A selection of T cell receptor beta chains follows, all from one sample in a study of immune cell composition in non-small cell lung cancer. Only in-frame clones appear in the TCRdb table, and some are missing; sequencing was by immunoSEQ multiplex PCR. The sample holds nearly 2,500 clones, 81% seen once. Sequencing input: non-adjacent lung tissue. The receptors come from a human donor with non-small cell lung cancer. Both conserved end residues are part of each CDR3. D genes are given only for firm matches. A row's size may be missing; if present it is once, few, many or a size class.

d_call	j_call	clone_size	v_call	cdr3_aa	cdr3_nt
-	TRBJ2-7	-	TRBV7-9	CASSLAILVRPDAAYEQYF	TGTGCCAGCAGCTTAGCAATTTTAGTGCGGCCTGACGCCGCCTACGAGCAGTACTTC
-	TRBJ1-1	-	TRBV20-1	CSAREGPRAFF	TGCAGTGCTAGAGAGGGTCCTAGAGCTTTCTTT
TRBD2	TRBJ2-3	once	TRBV13	CASSLGGGAQYF	TGTGCCAGCAGCCTAGGTGGGGGGGCGCAGTATTTT
-	TRBJ1-5	-	TRBV28	CASNPAGRSNQPQHF	TGTGCCAGCAACCCTGCCGGGAGGAGCAATCAGCCCCAGCATTTT
TRBD2	TRBJ2-1	-	TRBV5-1	CASSPSGAGGAYEQFF	TGCGCCAGCAGCCCCTCCGGAGCGGGAGGGGCATATGAGCAGTTCTTC
-	TRBJ2-2	-	TRBV7-3	CASSPRQVTNTGELFF	TGTGCCAGCAGCCCGCGACAGGTCACGAACACCGGGGAGCTGTTTTTT
-	TRBJ2-3	once	TRBV19	CASKAAPSTDTQYF	TGTGCCAGTAAGGCGGCGCCTAGCACAGATACGCAGTATTTT
TRBD2	TRBJ2-3	-	TRBV5-6	CASSLDLAGALTDTQYF	TGTGCCAGCAGCTTGGATTTAGCGGGAGCTTTAACAGATACGCAGTATTTT
TRBD2	TRBJ2-3	once	TRBV2	CASSQTSGGLDTQYF	TGTGCCAGCAGTCAGACTAGCGGGGGGTTGGATACGCAGTATTTT
-	TRBJ2-3	-	TRBV28	CASAFLSGTDTQYF	TGTGCCAGCGCTTTCCTTAGCGGCACAGATACGCAGTATTTT
-	TRBJ2-7	-	TRBV5-6	CASGPGDRYEQYF	TGTGCCAGCGGTCCAGGGGACCGCTACGAGCAGTACTTC
-	TRBJ1-2	once	TRBV30	CAWSRLAASGSYGYTF	TGTGCCTGGAGTAGGTTAGCCGCATCGGGTTCTTATGGCTACACCTTC
-	TRBJ2-3	-	TRBV14	CASSPTSADTQYF	TGTGCCAGCAGCCCTACTAGTGCAGATACGCAGTATTTT
-	TRBJ1-4	-	TRBV27	CASSLFGATNEKLFF	TGTGCCAGCAGCTTGTTCGGTGCAACTAATGAAAAACTGTTTTTT
TRBD1	TRBJ1-2	-	TRBV5-1	CASSSDTGAYGYTF	TGCGCCAGCAGCTCGGATACAGGGGCCTATGGCTACACCTTC
-	TRBJ2-1	-	TRBV18	CASSPGQGGPYNEQFF	TGTGCCAGCTCACCCGGACAGGGAGGGCCCTACAATGAGCAGTTCTTC
-	TRBJ2-7	-	TRBV5-1	CASSSRTNYEQYF	TGCGCCAGCAGCTCAAGGACTAACTACGAGCAGTACTTC
TRBD2	TRBJ2-7	-	TRBV19	CASSGARGSSYEQYF	TGTGCCAGTAGCGGGGCTCGCGGGAGCTCCTACGAGCAGTACTTC